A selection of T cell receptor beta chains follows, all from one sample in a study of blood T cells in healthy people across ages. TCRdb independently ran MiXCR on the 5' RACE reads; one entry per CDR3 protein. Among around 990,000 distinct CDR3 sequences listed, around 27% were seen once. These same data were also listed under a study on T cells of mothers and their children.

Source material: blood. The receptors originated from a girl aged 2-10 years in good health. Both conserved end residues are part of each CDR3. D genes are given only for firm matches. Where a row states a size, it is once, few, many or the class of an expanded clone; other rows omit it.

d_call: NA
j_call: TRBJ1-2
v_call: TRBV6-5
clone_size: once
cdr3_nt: TGTGCCAGCAGTCCCCCCCTGGGGAGTGACTACACCTTC
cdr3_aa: CASSPPLGSDYTF

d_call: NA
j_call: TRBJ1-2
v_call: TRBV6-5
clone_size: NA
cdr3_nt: TGTGCCAGCAGTTCATGGCTCTTCTATGGCTACACCTTC
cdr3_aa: CASSSWLFYGYTF

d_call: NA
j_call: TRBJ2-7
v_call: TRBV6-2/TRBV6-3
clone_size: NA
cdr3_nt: TGTGCCAGCAGTTATATGGCAGGATCCTACGAGCAGTACTTC
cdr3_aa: CASSYMAGSYEQYF

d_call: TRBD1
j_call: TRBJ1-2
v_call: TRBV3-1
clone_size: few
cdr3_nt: TGTGCCAGCAGCCTCCAGACAGGGAACTATGGCTACACCTTC
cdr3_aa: CASSLQTGNYGYTF

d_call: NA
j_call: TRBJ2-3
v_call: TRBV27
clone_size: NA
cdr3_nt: TGTGCCAGCACCATGGAGGGGCGGAACACAGATACGCAGTATTTT
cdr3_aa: CASTMEGRNTDTQYF

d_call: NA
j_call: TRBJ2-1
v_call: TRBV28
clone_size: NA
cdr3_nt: TGTGCCAGCAGTTTATGCTTAACACGTAATGAGCAGTTCTTC
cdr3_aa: CASSLCLTRNEQFF

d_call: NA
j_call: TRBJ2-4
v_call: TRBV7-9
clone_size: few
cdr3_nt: TGTGCCAGCAGCCATTCTGGATTTGGGAACATTCAGTACTTC
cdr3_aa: CASSHSGFGNIQYF

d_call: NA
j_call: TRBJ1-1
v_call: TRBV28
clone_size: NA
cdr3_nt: TGTGCCAGCAGTACTGGTTTCTTGAACACTGAAGCTTTCTTT
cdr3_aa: CASSTGFLNTEAFF

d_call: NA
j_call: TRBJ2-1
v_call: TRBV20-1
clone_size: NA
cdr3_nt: TGCAGTGCTAGAGAGGTTCCTATGGCGGTGAGGCAGTTCTTC
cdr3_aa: CSAREVPMAVRQFF

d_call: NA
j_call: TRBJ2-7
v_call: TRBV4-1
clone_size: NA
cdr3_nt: TGCGCCAGCAGCTACTATAACAGGGCTTACGAGCAGTACTTC
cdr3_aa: CASSYYNRAYEQYF

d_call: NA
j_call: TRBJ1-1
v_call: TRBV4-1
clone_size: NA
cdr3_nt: TGCGCCAGCAGCCCAGTCGCCGGAGCAGGGAACACTGAAGCTTTCTTT
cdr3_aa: CASSPVAGAGNTEAFF

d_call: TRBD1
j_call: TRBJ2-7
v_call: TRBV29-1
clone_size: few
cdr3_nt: TGCAGCGTTGAATCCCGGACAGGGTTCAACGAGCAGTACTTC
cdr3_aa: CSVESRTGFNEQYF